A selection of T cell receptor beta chains follows, all from one sample in a study of T cells in Graves' hyperthyroidism and ophthalmopathy. Each CDR3 protein gets one entry after TCRdb re-called the multiplex PCR reads with MiXCR. The sample has hundreds of thousands of distinct CDR3 sequences, 13% seen once. The sequenced sample consisted of blood. These receptors were collected from a woman younger than 30 with Graves' hyperthyroidism. Each CDR3 is given with its conserved first and last residue. Each record gives: D gene, clone size, V gene, J gene, CDR3 DNA, CDR3 protein. The D gene is left open where the match is weak. The size field is filled for only some rows; it gives once, few, many or a size class.

NA	many	TRBV6-1	TRBJ2-1	TGTGCCGCCCGTGGTGGGAGGTCCTACAATGAGCAGTTCTTC	CAARGGRSYNEQFF
NA	many	TRBV9	TRBJ1-1	TGTGCCAGCAGCGTAGAGGGGGACACTGAAGCTTTCTTT	CASSVEGDTEAFF
NA	many	TRBV18	TRBJ2-5	TGTGCCAGCTCACCACCGGATCAAGAGACCCAGTACTTC	CASSPPDQETQYF
NA	many	TRBV28	TRBJ2-3	TGTGCCAGCAGTTTGATCGGGAGTAAGGCAGATACGCAGTATTTT	CASSLIGSKADTQYF
TRBD2	NA	TRBV20-1	TRBJ2-7	TGCAGTGCTGAGCACACTTCTAGCGGTCGCTACGAGCAGTACTTC	CSAEHTSSGRYEQYF
NA	many	TRBV6-1	TRBJ2-4	TGTGCCAGTGTGCCGGTGCTAGCCAAAAACATTCAGTACTTC	CASVPVLAKNIQYF
TRBD1	many	TRBV7-8	TRBJ1-6	TGTGCCAGCAGCTTTGGACCCTACAGGGGATTGGGGGATTCACCCCTCCACTTT	CASSFGPYRGLGDSPLHF
NA	few	TRBV27	TRBJ1-4	TGTGCCAGCAGTGGGACGAAACGGGGGCTCGGAGGTGAAAAACTGTTTTTT	CASSGTKRGLGGEKLFF
TRBD2	few	TRBV5-6	TRBJ2-1	TGTGCCAGCAGCTTTGAACTAGCGGGGGCACGGTCCCATGAGCAGTTCTTC	CASSFELAGARSHEQFF
NA	NA	TRBV4-1	TRBJ2-2	TGCGCCAGCAGCCAAGGACTTTTCACCGGGGAGCTGTTTTTT	CASSQGLFTGELFF
NA	NA	TRBV6-1	TRBJ2-1	TGTGCCAGCAGTACCGGCCTGACAGAATACAATGAGCAGTTCTTC	CASSTGLTEYNEQFF
NA	NA	TRBV7-2	TRBJ1-1	TGTGCCAGCAGCTTAGGGGCGGGAGCTGAAGCTTTCTTT	CASSLGAGAEAFF
NA	many	TRBV12-3/TRBV12-4	TRBJ2-2	TGTGCCAGCAGTCCTGGACGTTACGGGGAGCTGTTTTTT	CASSPGRYGELFF
NA	NA	TRBV4-3	TRBJ2-5	TGCGCCAGCAGCCAGGAGTTGTCAGAGACCCAGTACTTC	CASSQELSETQYF
NA	many	TRBV7-9	TRBJ2-7	TGTGCCAGCAGCCCCAGGGAGCTTGGGGAGCAGTACTTC	CASSPRELGEQYF
NA	NA	TRBV7-9	TRBJ2-5	TGTGCCAGCAGCTTAGGGTATTCCGGACAGCGCGAGACCCAGTACTTC	CASSLGYSGQRETQYF
TRBD2	NA	TRBV19	TRBJ2-1	TGTGCCAGTAGTAAGGAGGGGACTAGCGTCTACAATGAGCAGTTCTTC	CASSKEGTSVYNEQFF
TRBD2	many	TRBV6-1	TRBJ2-7	TGTGCCAGCAGACCGGGACTAGCAGTCGAGCAGTACTTC	CASRPGLAVEQYF
TRBD2	many	TRBV11-1	TRBJ2-7	TGTGCCAGCAGCTTACCAAGAGGGACTAGGGGCGAGCAGTACTTC	CASSLPRGTRGEQYF
TRBD2	many	TRBV5-1	TRBJ2-2	TGCGCCAGCAGCTCTCCGGGACTAGCGGGCACCGGGGAGCTGTTTTTT	CASSSPGLAGTGELFF